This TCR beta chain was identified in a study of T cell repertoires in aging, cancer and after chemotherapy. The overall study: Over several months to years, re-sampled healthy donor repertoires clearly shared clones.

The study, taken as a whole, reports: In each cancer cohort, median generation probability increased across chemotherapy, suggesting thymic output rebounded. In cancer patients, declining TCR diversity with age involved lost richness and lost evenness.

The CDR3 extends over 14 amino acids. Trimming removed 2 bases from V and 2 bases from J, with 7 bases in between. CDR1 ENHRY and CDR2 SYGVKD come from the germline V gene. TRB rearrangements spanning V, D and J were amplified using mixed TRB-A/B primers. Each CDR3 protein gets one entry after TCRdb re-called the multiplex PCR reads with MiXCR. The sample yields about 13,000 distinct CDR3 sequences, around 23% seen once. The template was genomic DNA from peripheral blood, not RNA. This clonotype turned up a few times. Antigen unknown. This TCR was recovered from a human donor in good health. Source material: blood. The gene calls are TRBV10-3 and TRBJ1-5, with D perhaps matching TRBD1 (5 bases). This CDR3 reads CAISELQGNQPQHF. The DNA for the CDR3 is TGTGCCATCAGTGAGCTACAGGGCAATCAGCCCCAGCATTTT.